The clone carrying this T cell receptor (beta chain) was seen more than once but under ten times. What it binds is not known. The data originate from a study of blood T cells in healthy people across ages. Findings of the study overall: Investigators viewed diversity estimates from one million T cells as underestimates, the study reported.

A second PCR of about 6 to 12 cycles used a sample-barcoded 5' primer and a J-beta primer mix. Every cDNA was tagged by a template-switch adaptor with 12 random nucleotides. Each CDR3 protein is one row after TCRdb ran MiXCR on the 5' RACE reads. The repertoire has 650,000 to 950,000 distinct CDR3 sequences, approximately 44% of them found once; the top ten carry about 21%. The donors, aged about 6 to 90, were healthy Caucasians from Russia. Trimming left V 1 base short and J 4 bases short, with 12 bases between. From germline, CDR1 is SGHTA and CDR2 FQGNSA. This CDR3 region has 15 residues. The TCR comes from a man aged 55 to 70 in good health. The source material was blood. The V and J genes are TRBV7-2 and TRBJ2-3; tentatively, D is TRBD2 (6 bases). The CDR3, as DNA: TGTGCCAGCAGCTTAGAAGCGGGTACCGCAGATACGCAGTATTTT. Translation: CASSLEAGTADTQYF.